This T cell receptor (beta chain) was documented in a study of siplizumab effects on memory and regulatory T cells (dated by TCRdb to between 2018 and 2020). A note on the overall study: The effect of the anti-CD2 antibody siplizumab on alloreactive T-cell subsets was examined in allogeneic mixed lymphocyte reactions constructed from human PBMCs. Findings and caveats that apply to the study as a whole: The suppressive function of proliferating Tregs from siplizumab cultures was not functionally confirmed. Because sequences below about 10^-5 frequency were poorly captured, only a minor fraction of alloreactive clones could be mapped to unstimulated subsets. About 80-96% of proliferating CD4+ or CD8+ clones could not be given a naive or memory phenotype. Among mappable alloreactive CD4+ clones, the Treg-derived fraction averaged around 70% with siplizumab versus around 29% in control reactions. Siplizumab significantly reduced the cumulative frequency of alloreactive sequences traceable to unstimulated CD4+ memory T cells. Greater diversity appeared to be present in unstimulated naive T cells than in memory T cells, and a substantial contribution to the alloresponse seemed to be made by naive cells.

A word on this clone: Its antigen remains undetermined. One base away there is no much larger clone; base qualities are not given.

The germline V gene supplies CDR1 SGHRS and CDR2 YFSETQ. Clipping removes 5 bases from V and 4 bases from J, with 8 as the unmatched junction base count. The CDR3, from cysteine to phenylalanine, totals 14 residues. CDR3 DNA only is kept here, 42 bases in frame from base 1. Sorted unstimulated T cells and proliferating T cells recovered from mixed lymphocyte reactions underwent TCRbeta CDR3 sequencing. Fresh whole blood from fewer than 11 HLA-typed healthy donors was used as the source from which PBMCs were isolated. To map where alloreactive clones came from, CD4+ regulatory T cells in the unstimulated state were FACS-sorted. Library preparation was by the immunoSEQ multiplex PCR assay. The deep sequencing platform assayed around 10^5 TCR templates per sample. Genomic DNA extracted from sorted T cells was used for TCRbeta CDR3 sequencing. The original pipeline was this. The R programming language was used for clonal analysis of TCRbeta CDR3 data. Comparing unstimulated samples against CFSE-low samples taken after the reaction was how alloreactive CD4+ and CD8+ clones were defined. By matching sequences to the repertoires of sorted unstimulated Treg and non-Treg cells, each alloreactive CD4+ clone was assigned a regulatory or non-regulatory origin. Drawn from immuneACCESS, this table holds only the in-frame rearrangements with V and J called that TCRdb kept. Clones are partly lost; checked studies trace under half to an unresolved V gene and leave the rest unexplained. D and trimming were read from the DNA, whereas the V and J calls and clone size are those reported in that table. Here the sample has over 100,000 clones; about 91% occur a single time. Of the sample, roughly 0.75% falls within the top ten clones.

The material sequenced was Tregs sorted from blood. The sequence is built from TRBV5-1 and TRBJ2-7; the central 8 bases match TRBD1. This TCR derives from a human donor in good health. The DNA sequence is as follows: TGCGCCAGCAGGGGACAGGCTAACTCATACGAGCAGTACTTC. Translated, it reads CASRGQANSYEQYF.